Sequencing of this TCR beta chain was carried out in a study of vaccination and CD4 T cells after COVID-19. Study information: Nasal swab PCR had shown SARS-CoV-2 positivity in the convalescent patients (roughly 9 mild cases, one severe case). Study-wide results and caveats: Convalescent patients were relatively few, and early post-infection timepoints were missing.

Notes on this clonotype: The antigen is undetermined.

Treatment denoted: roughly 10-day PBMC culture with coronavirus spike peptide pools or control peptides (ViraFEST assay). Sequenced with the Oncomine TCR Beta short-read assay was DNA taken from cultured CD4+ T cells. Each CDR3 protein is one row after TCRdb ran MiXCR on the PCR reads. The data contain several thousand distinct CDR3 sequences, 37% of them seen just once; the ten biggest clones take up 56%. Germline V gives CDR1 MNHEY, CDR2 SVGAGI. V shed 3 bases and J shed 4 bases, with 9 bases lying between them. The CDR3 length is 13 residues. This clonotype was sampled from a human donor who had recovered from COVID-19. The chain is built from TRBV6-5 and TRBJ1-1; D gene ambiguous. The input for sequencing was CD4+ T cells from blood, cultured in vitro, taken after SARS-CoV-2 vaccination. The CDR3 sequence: CASSYLGGTEAFF. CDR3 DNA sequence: TGTGCCAGCAGTTATCTCGGCGGCACTGAAGCTTTCTTT.